The entry that follows covers one T cell receptor (beta chain) sequence. Its antigen specificity is not known. Within one base of it there is no much larger clone, and no base qualities were kept. The entry originates in a study of blood T cell repertoires in COVID-19 (dated by TCRdb to about 2020). For context, the study as a whole: Collaborator samples came from the United States, Italy and Spain and covered acute and convalescent phases of COVID-19. Where available, HLA class I and class II types were taken from metadata supplied by the sample provider and were not determined by assay-based typing. The material from the prospective study consisted of cDNA or gDNA derived from T cells, B-cell-depleted T cells, or PBMCs. The repertoires were released in a freely available public database meant as a resource for research on the immune response to SARS-CoV-2. Samples were obtained from the ongoing ImmuneRACE study (first 160 participants) and from 1,254 subjects provided by 6 global collaborators. Sample metadata almost always included a de-identified subject ID, COVID-19 status, age in years and sex. Subjects who had been exposed to COVID-19, were actively infected with it, or had recovered from it provided the deeply sampled blood TCRbeta repertoires that made up the dataset.

Germline trimming: 4 bases from V, 6 bases from J; junction bases outside gene matches: 10. The germline V gene supplies CDR1 SGHRS and CDR2 YFSETQ. The CDR3 runs 15 amino acids, cysteine and phenylalanine included. The CDR3 DNA has 45 bases and is translated from base 1. Collaborating institutions collected whole blood in K2EDTA tubes following their own protocols. For TCRbeta analysis, collaborators shipped samples as frozen whole blood, isolated PBMCs, or DNA extracted from either of those sample types. Broad study findings and their caveats: Clinical and demographic metadata were provided uncurated, with the amount varying by source and participant.

The immunoSEQ Assay, a bias-controlled multiplex PCR, was used to amplify TCRbeta CDR3 regions from genomic DNA. Under the source paper's analysis protocol: Within the assay, amplification of reference gene primers was used to estimate how many nucleated cells each sample contained. Sequence reads were collapsed and filtered to measure the absolute abundance of every unique TCRbeta CDR3 rearrangement. For each sample, productive Simpson clonality was calculated by taking the square root of Simpson's diversity index across productive rearrangements. Here the immuneACCESS table is served through TCRdb, limited to in-frame sequences with V and J called. Missing clones are a known gap in these copies; in checked studies unresolved V genes cover under half, and the rest lacks a known reason. V and J calls plus clone size are reproduced from that table; the DNA served to infer D and trimming. This sample holds 52,000 or so clones; approximately 86% were observed only once. The ten largest account for 16% of the sample.

Sequencing used peripheral blood. The chain joins TRBV5-1 to TRBJ1-5; 7 junctional bases match TRBD1. The source of this sequence is a man aged 35-49 years with acute or convalescent COVID-19. The CDR3 protein sequence reads: CASSTQPGGGQPQHF. The base sequence is TGCGCCAGCAGCACACAGCCAGGGGGTGGTCAGCCCCAGCATTTT.